This note documents a single T cell receptor beta chain sequence. This specimen comes from a study of T cell changes during pregnancy in multiple sclerosis. Assay used: immunoSEQ multiplex PCR; TCRdb lists only in-frame clones, some missing. The table shows tens of thousands of clones, with about 92% occurring only once. The germline gives CDR1 MGHRA, CDR2 YSYEKL. The CDR3 contains 15 residues. Between the trimmed V and J ends, which lost 5 bases and 2 bases, there was a span of 14 bases. Source: CD8+ T cells from peripheral blood mononuclear cells, taken in the first trimester of pregnancy. The chain combines TRBV4-1 with TRBJ2-3; D unresolved. This clonotype originated in a female donor with multiple sclerosis, enrolled in a pregnancy study. The CDR3 protein is CASSKISTTTDTQYF. In DNA, the CDR3 is TGCGCCAGCAGCAAAATATCCACAACCACAGATACGCAGTATTTT.